These 7 T cell receptor beta chains were sequenced from one sample in a study of cytomegalovirus exposure and HLA in healthy donors. Researchers ran the PCR with 60 Vbeta and 13 Jbeta primers. Assay: immunoSEQ multiplex PCR; the TCRdb copy retains only in-frame clones and omits some. The sample yields approximately 170,000 clones, around 80% seen once. The source material was PBMCs. These receptor sequences come from a woman aged 45-65 years in good health and CMV-seropositive.

The chain links TRBV6-6 to TRBJ1-5; D gene ambiguous. The CDR3 extends over 15 amino acids. Germline CDR1 and CDR2: MNHNY and SVGAGI (reference sequence). The V gene lost 1 base and the J gene lost 4 bases, with 11 bases spanning the gap. In nucleotides, the CDR3 is TGTGCCAGCAGTTACTTGCGGCCCCTAAATCAGCCCCAGCATTTT. This encodes CASSYLRPLNQPQHF.

This CDR3 reads CASSLAGGPEETQYF. CDR3 nucleotide sequence: TGTGCCAGCAGCTTAGCGGGGGGGCCGGAAGAGACCCAGTACTTC. The gene calls are TRBV7-3 and TRBJ2-5; 9 nucleotides agree with TRBD2. The CDR3 totals 15 residues. CDR1 is SGHTA and CDR2 is FQGTGA in the germline V gene. V trimming: 2 bases; J trimming: 3 bases; junction bases outside the gene matches: 4.

The chain joins TRBV7-8 to TRBJ1-3, with D perhaps matching TRBD1 (5 bases). Trimming shortened V by 1 base and J by 0 bases, and 13 bases separated the two germline ends. Germline V CDR1 and CDR2: SGHVS, FQNEAQ. The CDR3 is made up of 17 amino acids. CDR3 protein: CASSLDPLGGSGNTIYF. CDR3 coding DNA: TGTGCCAGCAGCTTAGATCCACTGGGGGGCTCTGGAAACACCATATATTTT.

J is TRBJ2-1 and V is TRBV11-3, with 9 bases that match TRBD2. Germline V gene data show CDR1 as SGHNT and CDR2 as YENEEA. This CDR3 contains 15 residues. V shed 5 bases and J 9 bases; nucleotides not matched to a gene: 11. CDR3 sequence (DNA): TGTGCCAGCAGCCGAAGACTAGCGGCGATGAGTGAGCAGTTCTTC. Translating it yields CASSRRLAAMSEQFF.

The chain combines TRBV7-2 with TRBJ2-1, with TRBD2 identical over 11 bases. CDR1 and CDR2 from the germline V gene are SGHTA and FQGNSA. CDR3 length: 15 residues. Trimming cost V 6 bases and J 7 bases; bases outside gene matches: 8. The CDR3 loop is CASSFTSGSTNEQFF. DNA for the CDR3: TGTGCCAGCAGTTTCACTAGCGGGAGTACGAATGAGCAGTTCTTC.

The chain uses TRBV11-3 and TRBJ1-1; no definite D call. V was pared by 1 base and J by 5 bases, with 11 bases between. The CDR3 has 14 amino acids. Germline-derived CDR1 and CDR2 are SGHNT and YENEEA. Here the CDR3 DNA reads TGTGCCAGCAGCTTAGGCGGCAGAGGAACTGAAGCTTTCTTT. The encoded protein is CASSLGGRGTEAFF.

This chain links TRBV27 with TRBJ2-1, with 9 bases lining up with TRBD2. The CDR3 runs 18 residues. Germline trimming cut 3 bases from V and 1 base from J; bases unmatched to any gene: 10. Germline assignment: CDR1 MNHEY and CDR2 SMNVEV (reference sequence). DNA of the CDR3: TGTGCCAGCAGTTTCGAGCCGGGACTAGCCCTATCCTACAATGAGCAGTTCTTC. The encoded protein is CASSFEPGLALSYNEQFF.